Listed here are 14 T cell receptor beta chains from one sample, sequenced in a study of blood T cell repertoires in COVID-19. The data were produced by immunoSEQ multiplex PCR, yet TCRdb's version contains in-frame clones alone and is incomplete. This table holds a few hundred thousand clones, around 82% found once. The sample comprised peripheral blood. These receptors all come from a human donor with COVID-19, enrolled during active disease. The donor label of this sample is uncertain.

This clone has a single count. The chain has TRBV10-2 and TRBJ1-1, with 7 bases matching TRBD1. Germline CDR1 reads WSHSY; CDR2 reads SAAADI. The CDR3 is 18 amino acids. J gave up 1 base and V 2 bases, and 13 bases lay outside the gene matches. The CDR3 DNA follows: TGCGCCAGCAGTGAGACCCCGGTGCAGGGGGTGCGGAACACTGAAGCTTTCTTT. Translation: CASSETPVQGVRNTEAFF.

This sequence joins TRBV18 and TRBJ1-2; D unresolved. The CDR3 runs to 16 residues. The V gene lost 0 bases and the J gene lost 3 bases, with 14 bases spanning the gap. The germline V gene encodes CDR1 KGHSH and CDR2 LQKENI. In nucleotides, the CDR3 is TGTGCCAGCTCACCACCCACCGTGGTGGGCCACTATGGCTACACCTTC. Translated, it gives CASSPPTVVGHYGYTF.

V is TRBV7-9 and J is TRBJ2-1; 11 nucleotides match TRBD2. Trimming removed 1 base from V and 6 bases from J; junction bases left unmatched: 14. The CDR3 runs to 19 residues. Per the germline V gene, CDR1 is SEHNR and CDR2 is FQNEAQ (reference sequence). DNA for the CDR3: TGTGCCAGCAGCTTAGAGGGTAGCGGGAGGGCGCAGATGGGCAATGAGCAGTTCTTC. It codes for CASSLEGSGRAQMGNEQFF. The full variable domain, with the rest looked up from reference TRBV7-9 and TRBJ2-1, is DTGVSQNPRHKITKRGQNVTFRCDPISEHNRLYWYRQTLGQGPEFLTYFQNEAQLEKSRLLSDRFSAERPKGSFSTLEIQRTEQGDSAMYLCASSLEGSGRAQMGNEQFFGPGTRLTVL.

V and J are TRBV19 and TRBJ1-5; D might be TRBD1 (6 bases). Trimming cost V 8 bases and J 4 bases, with 12 bases left between them. The CDR3 has 13 residues. The germline CDR1 and CDR2 sequences are LNHDA and SQIVND (reference sequence). The CDR3 is CASRGARNQPQHF. The CDR3 bases are TGTGCCAGTCGGGGGGCGCGAAATCAGCCCCAGCATTTT.

The chain couples TRBV3-1 (or the pseudogene TRBV3-2) to TRBJ1-2; 8 bases align to TRBD1. This CDR3 is built from 15 residues. V dropped 2 bases and J dropped 0; count of bases not matched to a gene: 2. Germline-derived CDR1 and CDR2 are LGHDT and YNNKEL (reference sequence). CDR3: CASSQPGGANYGYTF. In DNA form, the CDR3 reads TGTGCCAGCAGCCAACCAGGGGGCGCTAACTATGGCTACACCTTC.

CDR3 protein: CASSQDGLPTDTQYF. Here the CDR3 DNA reads TGTGCCAGCAGCCAAGATGGACTTCCGACAGATACGCAGTATTTT. V gene TRBV14 combines with J gene TRBJ2-3; tentatively, D is TRBD2 (5 bases). The CDR3 extends over 15 amino acids. The V end was cut by 0 bases, the J end by 3 bases, with 10 bases between. The germline V gene has CDR1 SGHDN and CDR2 FVKESK.

This chain uses TRBV7-2 with TRBJ2-7, with D tentatively TRBD1 (5 bases). Germline V gives CDR1 SGHTA, CDR2 FQGNSA. The CDR3 runs 14 residues. V was trimmed by 1 base and J by 3 bases, leaving 10 bases between them. The chain's CDR3 is CASSLGDSNYEQYF. DNA of the CDR3: TGTGCCAGCAGCTTAGGTGACAGTAACTACGAGCAGTACTTC.

V gene TRBV7-8 combines with J gene TRBJ2-1; perhaps TRBD2 as D (5 bases). Germline V gene lookup returns CDR1 SGHVS and CDR2 FQNEAQ. V was clipped by 4 bases and J by 8 bases, with 18 bases between them. The CDR3 extends over 15 amino acids. This CDR3 reads CASSSRPRERDEQFF. The CDR3 DNA sequence: TGTGCCAGCAGCTCGAGACCCCGGGAAAGGGATGAGCAGTTCTTC.

CDR3 sequence: CASSQAGLSQPQHF. The CDR3, as DNA: TGTGCCAGCAGCCAAGCAGGGTTAAGTCAGCCCCAGCATTTT. This sequence joins TRBV3-1 (or the pseudogene TRBV3-2) and TRBJ1-5; possible D gene TRBD1, 5 bases. The length of the CDR3 is 14 residues. Germline lookup yields CDR1 LGHDT and CDR2 YNNKEL (reference sequence). The ends were cut back, 1 base at V and 6 bases at J, with 10 bases in the middle.

The J gene is TRBJ2-3, the V gene TRBV5-4; 10 bases match TRBD2. There are 15 residues in the CDR3. In germline, CDR1 is SGHNT, CDR2 YYREEE (reference sequence). J gave up 5 bases and V 0 bases, and 3 bases lay outside the gene matches. The CDR3 nucleotides read TGTGCCAGCAGCTTGGAATCTAGCGGGGGAGATACGCAGTATTTT. Translating it yields CASSLESSGGDTQYF.

This chain uses TRBV28 with TRBJ1-1, with D perhaps TRBD1 (5 bases). Trimming pared 6 bases from V and 6 bases from J, leaving 20 bases between. Per germline, CDR1 MDHEN and CDR2 SYDVKM. This CDR3 has 15 amino acids. CDR3 region: CASRMGGVDLAEAFF. CDR3 DNA: TGTGCCAGCAGAATGGGGGGGGTGGACCTCGCTGAAGCTTTCTTT.

The chain is built from TRBV9 and TRBJ2-7; tentatively, D is TRBD1 (6 bases). CDR3 size: 15 residues. Trimming shortened V by 2 bases and J by 3 bases, and 15 bases separated the two germline ends. Germline V CDR1 and CDR2: SGDLS, YYNGEE. The chain's CDR3 is CASSVKWQGSYEQYF. CDR3 coding DNA: TGTGCCAGCAGCGTGAAATGGCAGGGGAGCTACGAGCAGTACTTC.

This clone is a singleton in its sample. The chain is built from TRBV14 and TRBJ2-7; 8 nucleotides line up with TRBD2. V lost 1 base, J lost 3 bases, and 5 bases stayed unmatched. The CDR3 is made up of 15 amino acids. CDR1 is SGHDN and CDR2 is FVKESK in the germline V gene. The CDR3 loop is CASSQALAANYEQYF. CDR3 in DNA: TGTGCCAGCAGCCAAGCACTAGCGGCAAACTACGAGCAGTACTTC.

The gene calls are TRBV7-2 and TRBJ1-5, with D possibly being TRBD1 (6 bases). V shed 0 bases and J shed 7 bases, with 13 bases lying between them. The CDR3 consists of 15 residues. Germline V gives CDR1 SGHTA, CDR2 FQGNSA. The CDR3 protein is CASSLAPGVGQPQHF. The CDR3 DNA reads TGTGCCAGCAGCTTAGCCCCAGGGGTTGGACAGCCCCAGCATTTT.